These 13 T cell receptor beta chains came from one sample sequenced in a study of shared clonotypes between healthy human individuals. The assay was immunoSEQ multiplex PCR, and TCRdb's table has in-frame clones only and misses some. This table holds some 1.5 million clones, roughly 96% found once. Sequencing input: naive CD4+ T cells sorted from blood. The subset: CD45RA+ positively selected. The receptors shown here come from a man younger than 40 in good health.

CDR3 in DNA: TGTGCCAGCGGGAGCGGTTACACAGATACGCAGTATTTT. It specifies CASGSGYTDTQYF. The chain is built from TRBV9 and TRBJ2-3, with D possibly matching TRBD2 (5 bases). CDR1 is SGDLS and CDR2 is YYNGEE in the germline V gene. The CDR3 sequence is 13 residues long. The V and J ends lost 7 bases and 2 bases respectively, with 11 bases between them.

The chain couples TRBV21-1 to TRBJ1-5. TRBV21-1 is described as a pseudogene. This CDR3 is built from 15 residues. Written as DNA, the CDR3 is TGTGCCAGCAGCAATGAGCGGTATAGCAATCAGCCCCAGCATTTT. Its translation is CASSNERYSNQPQHF.

The chain couples TRBV5-1 to TRBJ1-4, with D maybe TRBD1 (6 bases). Germline CDR1 reads SGHRS; CDR2 reads YFSETQ. This CDR3 comprises 15 residues. V lost 7 bases to trimming and J lost 8 bases, with 21 bases between them. CDR3 residues: CASRRGTGFGEKLFF. For the CDR3, the DNA is TGCGCCAGCCGGAGAGGTACAGGGTTCGGAGAAAAACTGTTTTTT.

The rearrangement links TRBV11-2 to TRBJ2-3, with 7 bases identical to TRBD2. Losses at the gene ends were 4 bases for V and 4 bases for J; bases not matched to a gene: 11. The CDR3 runs to 16 residues. Looked up from germline, CDR1 is SGHAT and CDR2 is FQNNGV. DNA for the CDR3: TGTGCCAGCAGCTCCCTAAGGGGACTATCGCCAGATACGCAGTATTTT. Translation: CASSSLRGLSPDTQYF. Looking up the rest from reference TRBV11-2 and TRBJ2-3 gives the full variable domain: EAGVAQSPRYKIIEKRQSVAFWCNPISGHATLYWYQQILGQGPKLLIQFQNNGVVDDSQLPKDRFSAERLKGVDSTLKIQPAKLEDSAVYLCASSSLRGLSPDTQYFGPGTRLTVL.

The chain links TRBV30 to TRBJ2-2; TRBD2 agrees at 16 bases. The CDR3 extends over 20 amino acids. Trimming removed 0 bases from V and 6 bases from J; junction bases left unmatched: 13. Germline V gene sequence: CDR1 GTSNPN, CDR2 SVGIG (reference sequence). The CDR3 region has the DNA TGTGCCTGGAGTGTACAACCGGGGACTAGCGGGAGGGTTATCCCCGGGGAGCTGTTTTTT. Protein product: CAWSVQPGTSGRVIPGELFF.

The J gene is TRBJ2-4, the V gene TRBV2; D remains unclear. The CDR3 contains 13 residues. V dropped 4 bases and J dropped 6 bases, with 10 bases sitting between them. Germline CDR1 is SNHLY and CDR2 is FYNNEI. This CDR3 reads CASSVDVPNIQYF. CDR3 coding DNA: TGTGCCAGCAGTGTAGACGTCCCAAACATTCAGTACTTC.

The rearrangement uses TRBV28 and TRBJ1-1; TRBD1 might be the D (6 bases). V was pared by 1 base and J by 1 base, with 10 bases between. Germline CDR1 MDHEN, CDR2 SYDVKM. The CDR3 contains 15 residues. The CDR3 here is CASSLLEGGNTEAFF. The CDR3 DNA is TGTGCCAGCAGTTTATTGGAAGGGGGGAACACTGAAGCTTTCTTT. The full variable domain, with the rest looked up from reference TRBV28 and TRBJ1-1, is DVKVTQSSRYLVKRTGEKVFLECVQDMDHENMFWYRQDPGLGLRLIYFSYDVKMKEKGDIPEGYSVSREKKERFSLILESASTNQTSMYLCASSLLEGGNTEAFFGQGTRLTVV.

The chain links TRBV28 to TRBJ2-7; 9 nucleotides line up with TRBD1. Per germline, CDR1 MDHEN and CDR2 SYDVKM. This CDR3 contains 15 residues. J lost 3 bases, V lost 2 bases, and 5 bases had no gene match. The DNA of the CDR3 is TGTGCCAGCAGTTTAACGGGACAGGGATACTACGAGCAGTACTTC. The encoded protein is CASSLTGQGYYEQYF.

The rearrangement joins TRBV10-2 to TRBJ1-1; possibly TRBD1 for D (6 bases). Germline CDR1 WSHSY, CDR2 SAAADI. Trimming removed 4 bases from V and 4 bases from J, with 10 bases in between. The CDR3 runs 13 residues. The CDR3 here is CASSGQGFTEAFF. As DNA, the CDR3 is TGCGCCAGCAGTGGGCAGGGGTTCACTGAAGCTTTCTTT.

The chain employs TRBV27 and TRBJ1-2; no definite D call. Germline CDR1 is MNHEY and CDR2 is SMNVEV (reference sequence). This CDR3 contains 14 residues. The V gene lost 0 bases and the J gene lost 4 bases, with 9 bases spanning the gap. CDR3 region: CASSLSPPFYGYTF. Here the CDR3 DNA reads TGTGCCAGCAGTTTATCGCCACCTTTCTATGGCTACACCTTC.

On this clone itself: This sample also contains other DNA sequences that code for the same CDR3. The chain employs TRBV5-1 and TRBJ1-5; D gene ambiguous. The CDR3 loop spans 13 amino acids. V was pared by 1 base and J by 4 bases, with 6 bases between. The germline gives CDR1 SGHRS, CDR2 YFSETQ. The CDR3 loop reads CASSLTGNQPQHF. The CDR3 DNA sequence: TGCGCCAGCAGCTTGACGGGGAATCAGCCCCAGCATTTT.

The CDR3 nucleotides read TGTGCCAGTGAAAGTAGGCTGGGAGCAGGGCGGGAGACCCAGTACTTC. Translated: CASESRLGAGRETQYF. The chain couples TRBV2 to TRBJ2-5; D tentatively reads TRBD1 or TRBD2 (5 bases each). Germline V gene data show CDR1 as SNHLY and CDR2 as FYNNEI. This CDR3 has 16 residues. The V end was cut by 9 bases, the J end by 5 bases, with 25 bases between.

The CDR3 region is CASSFQTGGQETQYF. The DNA for the CDR3 is TGTGCCAGCAGCTTCCAGACAGGGGGCCAAGAGACCCAGTACTTC. The chain has TRBV7-2 and TRBJ2-5; TRBD1 matches 9 bases. Germline-derived CDR1 and CDR2 are SGHTA and FQGNSA. The trim removed 3 bases at V and 1 base at J, leaving 3 bases unmatched. The CDR3 is 15 residues long.